The 21 T cell receptor beta chains in this list originate from one sample, sequenced in a study of blood T cell repertoires in COVID-19. The assay was immunoSEQ multiplex PCR, and TCRdb's table has in-frame clones only and misses some. The sample has approximately 160,000 clones; almost 85% are singletons. What was sequenced was peripheral blood. All receptors come from a man younger than 30 with active or convalescent COVID-19.

The V and J genes are TRBV10-3 and TRBJ1-1; perhaps TRBD1 as D (6 bases). Germline V lookup: CDR1 ENHRY, CDR2 SYGVKD. This CDR3 spans 13 amino acids. V lost 0 bases and J lost 8, with 10 bases in between. CDR3 coding DNA: TGTGCCATCAGTGAGTCGACAGGTAGAGAAGCTTTCTTT. Its protein product is CAISESTGREAFF.

The chain links TRBV2 to TRBJ1-2; 9 bases line up with TRBD1. The junction had 13 bases not matched to a gene; V was cut back by 6 bases and J by 5 bases. Germline CDR1 SNHLY, CDR2 FYNNEI. This CDR3 is 16 amino acids long. The CDR3 spells CASSPNPWTGEYGYTF. The CDR3 region has the DNA TGTGCCAGCAGCCCAAACCCCTGGACAGGGGAATATGGCTACACCTTC. The whole variable domain, remainder taken from reference TRBV2 and TRBJ1-2, is EPEVTQTPSHQVTQMGQEVILRCVPISNHLYFYWYRQILGQKVEFLVSFYNNEISEKSEIFDDQFSVERPDGSNFTLKIRSTKLEDSAMYFCASSPNPWTGEYGYTFGSGTRLTVV.

DNA for the CDR3: TGTGCCAGCAGCCAAGGGACTAGCGATTATAGCACAGATACGCAGTATTTT. Its translation: CASSQGTSDYSTDTQYF. This chain uses TRBV4-2 with TRBJ2-3; TRBD2 matches at 9 bases. The CDR3 spans 17 residues. Losses at the gene ends were 1 base for V and 0 bases for J; bases not matched to a gene: 5. CDR1 is LGHNA and CDR2 is YNFKEQ in the germline V gene.

The chain couples TRBV30 to TRBJ2-3, with D maybe TRBD2 (5 bases). The germline V and J ends were trimmed by 2 bases and 6 bases, with 9 bases remaining between them. Germline V CDR1 and CDR2: GTSNPN, SVGIG (reference sequence). The CDR3 totals 12 residues. The CDR3 protein is CAWSPAADTQYF. Written as DNA, the CDR3 is TGTGCCTGGAGTCCAGCGGCCGATACGCAGTATTTT.

This rearrangement joins TRBV7-9 to TRBJ1-4; D not certain. Looked up from germline, CDR1 is SEHNR and CDR2 is FQNEAQ (reference sequence). The V end lost 10 bases, the J end lost 0 bases, and 12 bases lay between the germline ends. CDR3 length: 14 amino acids. The CDR3 DNA reads as TGTGCCATCGCACCCGGGGCAACTAATGAAAAACTGTTTTTT. Its translation: CAIAPGATNEKLFF.

The V and J genes are TRBV5-4 and TRBJ2-5; 11 positions agree with TRBD2. The CDR3 consists of 16 residues. Germline CDR1 is SGHNT and CDR2 is YYREEE (reference sequence). With 4 bases clipped from V and 1 base from J, the junction kept 6 bases outside the gene matches. CDR3 amino acids: CASSTPSGGSQETQYF. The DNA for the CDR3 is TGTGCCAGCAGCACCCCTAGCGGGGGGAGCCAAGAGACCCAGTACTTC.

The genes are TRBV28 and TRBJ1-3; perhaps TRBD1 as D (5 bases). CDR1 and CDR2 (germline): MDHEN, SYDVKM. The CDR3 covers 15 residues. Trimming cost V 5 bases and J 0 bases, with 11 bases left between them. The DNA for the CDR3 is TGTGCCAGCAGTACCGCAGGGTACTCTGGAAACACCATATATTTT. Encoded protein: CASSTAGYSGNTIYF.

The J gene is TRBJ2-2, the V gene TRBV13; D possibly corresponds to TRBD2 (6 bases). CDR1 and CDR2 from the germline V gene are PRHDT and FYEKMQ (reference sequence). Trimming left V 0 bases short and J 5 bases short, with 7 bases between. The CDR3 runs 14 residues. The CDR3, as DNA: TGTGCCAGCAGCTTAGGAGGGAGGACCGGGGAGCTGTTTTTT. It yields the protein CASSLGGRTGELFF.

CDR3 region: CAWSSSGGGQPQHF. In DNA form, the CDR3 reads TGTGCCTGGAGTTCATCAGGGGGAGGTCAGCCCCAGCATTTT. The chain is built from TRBV30 and TRBJ1-5, with TRBD1 matching 7 bases. Per germline, CDR1 GTSNPN and CDR2 SVGIG (reference sequence). CDR3 length: 14 amino acids. Losses at the gene ends were 2 bases for V and 6 bases for J; bases not matched to a gene: 7.

The chain links TRBV19 to TRBJ2-5; a weak D match, TRBD2 (5 bases). The CDR3 loop spans 14 amino acids. Germline CDR1 LNHDA, CDR2 SQIVND (reference sequence). V was cut by 6 bases and J by 2 bases, with 13 bases left in between. This CDR3 reads CASSPLSGQETQYF. The CDR3 bases are TGTGCCAGTAGCCCACTGAGCGGTCAAGAGACCCAGTACTTC.

J is TRBJ2-3 and V is TRBV7-2, with 7 bases fitting TRBD2. This CDR3 contains 15 residues. Per germline, CDR1 SGHTA and CDR2 FQGNSA. J was trimmed by 1 base and V by 4 bases; bases with no gene match: 5. CDR3: CASSYGLGRTDTQYF. The CDR3 DNA is TGTGCCAGCAGCTACGGACTAGGCCGCACAGATACGCAGTATTTT.

The genes are TRBV12-3 or TRBV12-4 and TRBJ1-3; D perhaps matches TRBD1 (5 bases). This CDR3 is 13 amino acids long. Between the trimmed V and J ends, which lost 6 bases and 2 bases, there was a span of 8 bases. The CDR3 sequence: CASRGRAGNTIYF. CDR3 DNA: TGTGCCAGCAGGGGCAGGGCTGGAAACACCATATATTTT.

In its sample, this clone was seen a few times. The chain joins TRBV12-1 to TRBJ2-1; the table's D gene call, TRBD1, was not cross checked with the DNA. TRBV12-1 is a pseudogene locus. This CDR3 has 13 amino acids. The CDR3 DNA sequence: TGTGCCAGCGGAGAGGGGGCGAACAATGAGCAGTTCTTC. Residues: CASGEGANNEQFF.

This clone was seen a handful of times. This chain joins TRBV2 and TRBJ2-1, with a tentative D call TRBD2 (5 bases). The CDR3 consists of 16 residues. V gave up 1 base and J gave up 3 bases, with 13 bases separating them. Germline-derived CDR1 and CDR2 are SNHLY and FYNNEI. In nucleotides, the CDR3 is TGTGCCAGCAGTGAAGGATCTAGCAGCCGCTACAATGAGCAGTTCTTC. Protein: CASSEGSSSRYNEQFF.

The J gene is TRBJ1-2, the V gene TRBV7-2; 7 nucleotides align to TRBD1. This CDR3 comprises 15 residues. Germline V gene sequence: CDR1 SGHTA, CDR2 FQGNSA. V shed 7 bases, J shed 2 bases, and the junction held 10 bases outside the gene matches. The chain's CDR3 is CASTPRAGQNYGYTF. The CDR3 DNA sequence: TGTGCCAGCACCCCAAGGGCGGGACAGAACTATGGCTACACCTTC.

The chain's CDR3 is CSVRVGGPNTGELFF. CDR3 coding DNA: TGCAGCGTTCGAGTTGGGGGCCCAAACACCGGGGAGCTGTTTTTT. V usage is TRBV29-1 and J usage is TRBJ2-2; D possibly corresponds to TRBD1 (6 bases). Trimming left V 5 bases short and J 2 bases short, with 15 bases between. From germline, CDR1 is SQVTM and CDR2 ANQGSEA. The CDR3 is 15 residues long.

This sequence joins TRBV5-1 and TRBJ1-1; 12 bases align to TRBD1. V trimming: 3 bases; J trimming: 4 bases; junction bases outside the gene matches: 4. This CDR3 spans 15 amino acids. CDR1 is SGHRS and CDR2 is YFSETQ in the germline V gene. The CDR3 loop is CASSWDRGPSTEAFF. CDR3 DNA sequence: TGCGCCAGCAGCTGGGACAGGGGGCCGAGCACTGAAGCTTTCTTT.

CDR3 nucleotides: TGTGCCAGTAGCCTCTCTACAGATACGCAGTATTTT. Protein: CASSLSTDTQYF. V and J are TRBV19 and TRBJ2-3; the D is unclear. The CDR3 has 12 residues. The V and J ends lost 6 bases and 3 bases respectively, with 7 bases between them. Germline V gene lookup returns CDR1 LNHDA and CDR2 SQIVND (reference sequence). Supplemented by reference TRBV19 and TRBJ2-3, the full variable domain reads DGGITQSPKYLFRKEGQNVTLSCEQNLNHDAMYWYRQDPGQGLRLIYYSQIVNDFQKGDIAEGYSVSREKKESFPLTVTSAQKNPTAFYLCASSLSTDTQYFGPGTRLTVL.

This clone has more than one count but fewer than ten. The V call is TRBV9, the J call TRBJ1-6, with 7 bases lining up with TRBD1. The V and J ends lost 7 bases and 0 bases, in that order; junction bases with no gene match: 1. The CDR3 sequence is 14 residues long. Per the germline V gene, CDR1 is SGDLS and CDR2 is YYNGEE. CDR3 protein: CASSGGSYNSPLHF. As DNA, the CDR3 is TGTGCCAGCTCAGGGGGCTCCTATAATTCACCCCTCCACTTT.

This clone was detected a few times. The chain employs TRBV29-1 and TRBJ1-2; no clear D gene. The CDR3 spans 12 residues. Looked up from germline, CDR1 is SQVTM and CDR2 is ANQGSEA. Between the trimmed V and J ends, which lost 3 bases and 8 bases, there was a span of 13 bases. This CDR3 reads CSVESSWAGYTF. The CDR3 coding sequence is TGCAGCGTTGAGTCCTCCTGGGCCGGCTACACCTTC.

The chain is built from TRBV2 and TRBJ2-3, with 10 nucleotides matching TRBD2. The germline CDR1 and CDR2 sequences are SNHLY and FYNNEI. V shed 4 bases and J 5 bases; nucleotides not matched to a gene: 21. The CDR3 is 20 residues long. The CDR3 here is CASSGGTSVTTRVGLDTQYF. The CDR3 coding sequence is TGTGCCAGCAGTGGCGGGACTAGCGTTACTACGAGGGTAGGGTTAGATACGCAGTATTTT.